This TCR beta chain was retrieved from a study of response to subunit inactivated influenza vaccine. The sample holds many counts of this clonotype. Its cognate antigen is unknown. Each CDR3 protein gets one entry after TCRdb re-called the RT-PCR reads with MiXCR. Among around 180,000 distinct CDR3 sequences listed, about 10% were seen once. Germline CDR1 and CDR2: SGHVS and FQNEAQ. Trimming took 6 bases from V and 2 from J, leaving 15 bases between them. This CDR3 region has 15 residues. Study-wide results and caveats: Few additional T cells are recruited per seasonal influenza vaccination, authors suggested.

The chain employs TRBV7-8 and TRBJ2-3, with D unresolved. The sample was non-naive T cells sorted from PBMCs, taken on the day of vaccination. This TCR came from a man aged 50 or older who received an inactivated influenza vaccine. CDR3 coding DNA: TGTGCCAGCAGAGCTCTCGGCCAGGACACAGATACGCAGTATTTT. Protein sequence: CASRALGQDTDTQYF. The full variable domain, completed using reference TRBV7-8 and TRBJ2-3, is GAGVSQSPRYKVAKRGQDVALRCDPISGHVSLFWYQQALGQGPEFLTYFQNEAQLDKSGLPSDRFFAERPEGSVSTLKIQRTQQEDSAVYLCASRALGQDTDTQYFGPGTRLTVL.